This passage covers 2 T cell receptor beta chains from one sample sequenced in a study of brain T cells in children with intractable seizures. This table comes from immunoSEQ multiplex PCR, and its TCRdb copy is limited to in-frame clones, with some not included. The sample shows about 340,000 clones, nearly 95% of them seen only once. This sample's time point: blood from clinic visit 5 months post-surgery; TSC patient then seizure free. The sequences come from peripheral blood, collected 4 to 6 months after surgery. These receptors came from a boy younger than two with tuberous sclerosis and intractable seizures.

The rearrangement joins TRBV29-1 to TRBJ2-1; 8 bases are a match to TRBD2. CDR1 SQVTM and CDR2 ANQGSEA come from the germline V gene. The CDR3 is 15 residues long. Trimming at V came to 3 bases and at J to 5 bases, leaving 9 bases not matched to a gene. The chain's CDR3 is CSVDYKGTSNNEQFF. CDR3 DNA sequence: TGCAGCGTTGATTATAAGGGGACTAGTAACAATGAGCAGTTCTTC.

The chain employs TRBV3-1 (or the pseudogene TRBV3-2) and TRBJ1-1; TRBD1 agrees at 7 bases. The germline CDR1 and CDR2 sequences are LGHDT and YNNKEL (reference sequence). With V trimmed by 0 bases and J by 6 bases, 10 bases remained unmatched. CDR3 length: 16 residues. The CDR3 spells CASSQDPSTGIPEAFF. For the CDR3, the DNA is TGTGCCAGCAGCCAAGATCCCTCGACAGGGATCCCTGAAGCTTTCTTT.